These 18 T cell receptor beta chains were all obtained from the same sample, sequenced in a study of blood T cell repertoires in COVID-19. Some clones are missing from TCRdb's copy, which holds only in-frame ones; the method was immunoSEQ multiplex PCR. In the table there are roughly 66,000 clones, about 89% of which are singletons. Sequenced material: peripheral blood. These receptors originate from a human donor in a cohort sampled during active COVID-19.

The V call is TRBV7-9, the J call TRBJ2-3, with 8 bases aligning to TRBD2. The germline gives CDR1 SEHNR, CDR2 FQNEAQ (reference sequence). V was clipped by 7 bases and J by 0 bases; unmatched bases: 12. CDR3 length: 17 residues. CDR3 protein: CASTLKAGGASTDTQYF. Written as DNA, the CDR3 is TGTGCCAGCACCCTCAAGGCGGGAGGCGCTAGCACAGATACGCAGTATTTT.

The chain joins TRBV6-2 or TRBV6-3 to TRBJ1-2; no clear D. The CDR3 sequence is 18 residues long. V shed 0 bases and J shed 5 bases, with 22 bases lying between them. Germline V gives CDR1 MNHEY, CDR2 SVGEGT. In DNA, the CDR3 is TGTGCCAGCAGTTACTCCCTTGTGCCGGGGAATTGGTGGTATGGCTACACCTTC. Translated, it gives CASSYSLVPGNWWYGYTF.

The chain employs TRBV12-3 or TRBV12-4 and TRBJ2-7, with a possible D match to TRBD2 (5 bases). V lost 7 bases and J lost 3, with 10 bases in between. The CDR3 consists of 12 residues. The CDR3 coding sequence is TGTGCCAGCACCAACGAGGGCTACGAGCAGTACTTC. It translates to CASTNEGYEQYF.

For the CDR3, the DNA is TGTGCCAGCAGCGGTTTGGCGGGGGGCACGGGCGATACGCAGTATTTT. Translating it yields CASSGLAGGTGDTQYF. The chain couples TRBV5-5 to TRBJ2-3; TRBD2 aligns across 8 bases. Germline values: CDR1 SGHKS, CDR2 YYEKEE (reference sequence). The trim removed 4 bases at V and 6 bases at J, leaving 13 bases unmatched. This CDR3 spans 16 amino acids.

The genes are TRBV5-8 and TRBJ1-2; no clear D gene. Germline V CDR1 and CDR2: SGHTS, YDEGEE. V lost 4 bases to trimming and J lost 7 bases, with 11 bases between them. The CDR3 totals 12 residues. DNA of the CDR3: TGTGCCAGCAGCCCTAGGCTGGGTGGCTACACCTTC. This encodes CASSPRLGGYTF.

The CDR3 DNA follows: TGTGCCAGCTCACCGGACAGGGGATACACTGAAGCTTTCTTT. Its translation is CASSPDRGYTEAFF. The chain employs TRBV18 and TRBJ1-1; 9 positions match TRBD1. The V segment lost 3 bases and the J segment 3 bases; nucleotides outside the gene matches: 2. The CDR3 is 14 amino acids. CDR1 and CDR2 (germline): KGHSH, LQKENI.

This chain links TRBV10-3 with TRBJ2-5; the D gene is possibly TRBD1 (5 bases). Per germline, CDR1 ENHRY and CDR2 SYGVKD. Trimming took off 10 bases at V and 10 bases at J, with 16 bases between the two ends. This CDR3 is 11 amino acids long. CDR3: CATSEQGLQYF. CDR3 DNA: TGTGCCACTAGTGAGCAGGGCCTCCAGTACTTC.

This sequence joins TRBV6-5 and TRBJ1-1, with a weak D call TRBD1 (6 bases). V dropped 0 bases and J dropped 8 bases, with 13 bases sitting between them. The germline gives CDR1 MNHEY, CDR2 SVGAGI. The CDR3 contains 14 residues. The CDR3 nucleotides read TGTGCCAGCAGTTACTCTGGACAGAGTCAGGAAGCTTTCTTT. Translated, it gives CASSYSGQSQEAFF.

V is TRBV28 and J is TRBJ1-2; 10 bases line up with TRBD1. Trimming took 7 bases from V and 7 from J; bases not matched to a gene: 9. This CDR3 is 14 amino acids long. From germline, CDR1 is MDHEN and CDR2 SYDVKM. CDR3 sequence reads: CASTTEGQGSGYTF. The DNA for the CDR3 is TGTGCCAGCACAACGGAGGGACAGGGGAGTGGCTACACCTTC.

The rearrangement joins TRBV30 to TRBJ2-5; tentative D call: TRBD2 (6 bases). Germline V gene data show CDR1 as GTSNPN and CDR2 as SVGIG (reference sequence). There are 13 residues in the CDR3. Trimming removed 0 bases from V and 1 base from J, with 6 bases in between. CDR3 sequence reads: CAWSVEGQETQYF. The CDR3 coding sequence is TGTGCCTGGAGTGTGGAGGGCCAAGAGACCCAGTACTTC.

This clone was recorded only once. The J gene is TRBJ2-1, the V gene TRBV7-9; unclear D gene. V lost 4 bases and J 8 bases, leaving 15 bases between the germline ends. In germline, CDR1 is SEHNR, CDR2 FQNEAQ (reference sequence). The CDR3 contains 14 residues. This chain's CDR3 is CASSSLVLGDEQFF. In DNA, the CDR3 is TGTGCCAGCAGCTCGTTAGTTTTGGGCGATGAGCAGTTCTTC.

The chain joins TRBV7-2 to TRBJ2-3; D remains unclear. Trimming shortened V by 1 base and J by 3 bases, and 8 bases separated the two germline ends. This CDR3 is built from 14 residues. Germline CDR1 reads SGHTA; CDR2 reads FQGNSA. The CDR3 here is CASSLVSETDTQYF. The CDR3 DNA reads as TGTGCCAGCAGCTTAGTTTCGGAGACAGATACGCAGTATTTT.

The CDR3 here is CASSQELRNNEQFF. In DNA form, the CDR3 reads TGTGCCAGCAGCCAAGAGTTGAGGAATAATGAGCAGTTCTTC. The chain uses TRBV3-1 (or the pseudogene TRBV3-2) and TRBJ2-1; D remains unclear. CDR3 length equals 14 residues. V shed 0 bases and J shed 7 bases, with 10 bases lying between them. Germline CDR1 reads LGHDT; CDR2 reads YNNKEL (reference sequence).

The DNA of the CDR3 is TGTGCCTGGAGTGTACGCGGGGGTAGCTATGGCTACACCTTC. Amino acids: CAWSVRGGSYGYTF. This rearrangement joins TRBV30 to TRBJ1-2; weak D call: TRBD1 (5 bases). Germline V gives CDR1 GTSNPN, CDR2 SVGIG (reference sequence). CDR3 length equals 14 residues. V gave up 0 bases and J gave up 4 bases, with 12 bases separating them.

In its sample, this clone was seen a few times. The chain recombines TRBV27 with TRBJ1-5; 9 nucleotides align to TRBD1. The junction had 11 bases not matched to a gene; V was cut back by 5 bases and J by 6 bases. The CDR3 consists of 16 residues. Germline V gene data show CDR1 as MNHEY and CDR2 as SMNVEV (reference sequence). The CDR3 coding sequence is TGTGCCAGCAGTACTTCCGGGACAGGGAGTACTCAGCCCCAGCATTTT. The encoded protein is CASSTSGTGSTQPQHF.

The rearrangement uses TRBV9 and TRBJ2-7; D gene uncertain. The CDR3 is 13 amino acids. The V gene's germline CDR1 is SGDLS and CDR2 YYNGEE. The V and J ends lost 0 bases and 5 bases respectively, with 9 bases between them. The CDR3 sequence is CASSVGSRDEQYF. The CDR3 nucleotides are TGTGCCAGCAGCGTAGGGTCACGGGACGAGCAGTACTTC.

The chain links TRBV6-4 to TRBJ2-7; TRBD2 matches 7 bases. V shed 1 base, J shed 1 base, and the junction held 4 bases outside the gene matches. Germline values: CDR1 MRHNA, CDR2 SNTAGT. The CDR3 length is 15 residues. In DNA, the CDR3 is TGTGCCAGCAGTGACTTGCCGGGACTATCCTACGAGCAGTACTTC. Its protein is CASSDLPGLSYEQYF.

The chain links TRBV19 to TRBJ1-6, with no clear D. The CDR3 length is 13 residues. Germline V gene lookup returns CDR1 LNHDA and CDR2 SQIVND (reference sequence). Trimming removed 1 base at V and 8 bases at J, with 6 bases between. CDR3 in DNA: TGTGCCAGTAGTATAGTTGCGTATTCACCCCTCCACTTT. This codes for CASSIVAYSPLHF.